A single sample is the source of the 3 T cell receptor beta chains below, sequenced in a study of blood T cell repertoires in COVID-19. Repertoires were generated with immunoSEQ multiplex PCR, while TCRdb's copy carries only in-frame clones and drops some. The data contain 380,000 or so clones, around 89% of them singletons. Sequencing used PBMCs or T cells enriched from blood (not recorded which). These receptors were obtained from a woman younger than 45 with acute COVID-19.

The chain recombines TRBV14 with TRBJ2-7; 10 bases are a match to TRBD1. The CDR3 sequence is 17 residues long. V shed 0 bases and J 3 bases; nucleotides not matched to a gene: 8. Germline CDR1 reads SGHDN; CDR2 reads FVKESK. CDR3 sequence (DNA): TGTGCCAGCAGCCAAGACTGGGGACAGGGGTTAAGCTACGAGCAGTACTTC. It yields the protein CASSQDWGQGLSYEQYF. Together with reference TRBV14 and TRBJ2-7, the CDR3 gives the full variable domain: EAGVTQFPSHSVIEKGQTVTLRCDPISGHDNLYWYRRVMGKEIKFLLHFVKESKQDESGMPNNRFLAERTGGTYSTLKVQPAELEDSGVYFCASSQDWGQGLSYEQYFGPGTRLTVT.

The chain employs TRBV12-3 or TRBV12-4 and TRBJ2-7; D is unclear. V was pared by 3 bases and J by 6 bases, with 6 bases between. The CDR3 has 11 residues. The DNA for the CDR3 is TGTGCCAGCAGTTTCGCAGGCGAGCAGTACTTC. It is translated as CASSFAGEQYF.

The rearrangement links TRBV28 to TRBJ2-7; perhaps TRBD2 as D (5 bases). Trimming removed 1 base from V and 2 bases from J, with 12 bases in between. The germline gives CDR1 MDHEN, CDR2 SYDVKM. The length of the CDR3 is 15 residues. CDR3 loop: CASSLLARRAYEQYF. In DNA form, the CDR3 reads TGTGCCAGCAGTTTATTGGCCAGGCGGGCCTACGAGCAGTACTTC.